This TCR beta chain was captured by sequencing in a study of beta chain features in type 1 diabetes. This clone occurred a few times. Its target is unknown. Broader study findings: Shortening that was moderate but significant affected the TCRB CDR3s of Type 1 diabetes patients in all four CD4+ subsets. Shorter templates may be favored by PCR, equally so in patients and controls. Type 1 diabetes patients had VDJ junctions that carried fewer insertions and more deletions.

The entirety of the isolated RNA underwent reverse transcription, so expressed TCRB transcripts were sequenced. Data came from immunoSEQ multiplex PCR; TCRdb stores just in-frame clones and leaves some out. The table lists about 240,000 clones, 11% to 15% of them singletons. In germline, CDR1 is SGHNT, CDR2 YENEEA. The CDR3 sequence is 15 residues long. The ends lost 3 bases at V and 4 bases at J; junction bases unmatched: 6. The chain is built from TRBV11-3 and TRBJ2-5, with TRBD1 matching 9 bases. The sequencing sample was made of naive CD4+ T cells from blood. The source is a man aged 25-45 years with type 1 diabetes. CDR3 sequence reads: CASSFRDRDRETQYF. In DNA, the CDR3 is TGTGCCAGCAGCTTCCGGGACAGGGATCGAGAGACCCAGTACTTC.